The T cell receptor beta chain described here comes from a study of T cell responses to AZD1222 COVID-19 vaccine. CDR3 size: 15 residues. Trimming cost V 6 bases and J 3 bases; bases outside gene matches: 8. In germline, CDR1 is SNHLY, CDR2 FYNNEI. The method was immunoSEQ multiplex PCR; TCRdb's version includes in-frame clones alone and lacks a portion of them. The repertoire consists of some 150,000 clones, with about 87% occurring once and the leading ten covering just over 9%. The chain is built from TRBV2 and TRBJ1-2, with 9 bases that match TRBD1. This TCR derives from an adult who received the AZD1222 COVID-19 vaccine. Sequencing was performed on peripheral blood, taken 28 days after the second AZD1222 dose. CDR3 sequence reads: CASRRQGVFDYGYTF. As DNA, the CDR3 is TGTGCCAGCAGGCGACAGGGGGTTTTTGACTATGGCTACACCTTC.